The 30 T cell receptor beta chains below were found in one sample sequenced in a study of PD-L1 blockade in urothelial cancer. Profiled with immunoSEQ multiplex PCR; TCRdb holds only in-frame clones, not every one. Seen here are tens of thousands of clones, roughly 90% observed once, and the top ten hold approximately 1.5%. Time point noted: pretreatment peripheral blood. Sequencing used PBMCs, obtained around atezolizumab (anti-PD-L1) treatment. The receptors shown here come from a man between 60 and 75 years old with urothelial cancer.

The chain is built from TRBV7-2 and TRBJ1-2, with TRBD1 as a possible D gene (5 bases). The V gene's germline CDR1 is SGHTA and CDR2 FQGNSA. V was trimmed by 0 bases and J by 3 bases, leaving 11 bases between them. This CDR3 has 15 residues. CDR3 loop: CASSLAGTADYGYTF. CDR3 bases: TGTGCCAGCAGCTTAGCCGGGACTGCCGACTATGGCTACACCTTC.

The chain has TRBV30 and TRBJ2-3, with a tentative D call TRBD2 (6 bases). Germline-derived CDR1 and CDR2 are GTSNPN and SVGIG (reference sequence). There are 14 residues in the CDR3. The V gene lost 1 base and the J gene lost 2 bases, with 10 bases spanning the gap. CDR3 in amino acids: CAWSAGAVTDTQYF. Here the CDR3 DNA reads TGTGCCTGGAGTGCGGGAGCTGTCACAGATACGCAGTATTTT.

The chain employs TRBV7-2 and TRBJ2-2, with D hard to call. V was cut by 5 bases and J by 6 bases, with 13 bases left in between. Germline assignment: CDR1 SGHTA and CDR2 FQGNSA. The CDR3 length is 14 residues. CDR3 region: CASSITQKAGELFF. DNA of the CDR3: TGTGCCAGCAGCATCACACAGAAGGCCGGGGAGCTGTTTTTT.

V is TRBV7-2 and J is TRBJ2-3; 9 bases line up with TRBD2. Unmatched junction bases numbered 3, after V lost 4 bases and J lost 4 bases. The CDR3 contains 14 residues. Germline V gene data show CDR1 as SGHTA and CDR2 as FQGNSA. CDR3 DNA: TGTGCCAGCAGCTGGGGACTAGCCCCAGATACGCAGTATTTT. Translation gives CASSWGLAPDTQYF.

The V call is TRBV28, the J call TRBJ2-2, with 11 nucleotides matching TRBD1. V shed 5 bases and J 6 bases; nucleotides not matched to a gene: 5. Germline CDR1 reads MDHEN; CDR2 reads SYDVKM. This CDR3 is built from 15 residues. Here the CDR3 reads CASSQPGQGAGELFF. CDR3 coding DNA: TGTGCCAGCAGTCAGCCGGGACAGGGGGCCGGGGAGCTGTTTTTT.

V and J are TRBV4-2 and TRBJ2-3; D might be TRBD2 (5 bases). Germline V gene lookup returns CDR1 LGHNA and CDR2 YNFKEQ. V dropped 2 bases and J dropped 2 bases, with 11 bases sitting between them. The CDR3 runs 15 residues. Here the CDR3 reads CASSQQAADTDTQYF. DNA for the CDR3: TGTGCCAGCAGCCAACAAGCGGCAGACACAGATACGCAGTATTTT.

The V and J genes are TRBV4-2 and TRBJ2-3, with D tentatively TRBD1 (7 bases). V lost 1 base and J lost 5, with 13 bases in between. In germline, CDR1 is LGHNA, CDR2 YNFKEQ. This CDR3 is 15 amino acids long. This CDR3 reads CASSQGAGGLDTQYF. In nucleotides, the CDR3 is TGTGCCAGCAGCCAAGGCGCAGGGGGGTTAGATACGCAGTATTTT.

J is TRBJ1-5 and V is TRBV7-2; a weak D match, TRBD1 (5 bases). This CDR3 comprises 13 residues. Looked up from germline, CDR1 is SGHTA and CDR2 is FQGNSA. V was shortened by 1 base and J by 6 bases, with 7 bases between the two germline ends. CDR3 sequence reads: CASSLGGGQPQHF. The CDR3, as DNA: TGTGCCAGCAGCTTAGGCGGGGGTCAGCCCCAGCATTTT.

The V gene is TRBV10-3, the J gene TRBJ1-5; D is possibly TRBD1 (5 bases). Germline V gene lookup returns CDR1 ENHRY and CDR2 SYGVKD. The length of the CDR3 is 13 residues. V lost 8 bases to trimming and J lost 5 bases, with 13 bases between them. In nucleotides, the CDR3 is TGTGCCATCGGGGGGAATAGGGATCAGCCCCAGCATTTT. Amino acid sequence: CAIGGNRDQPQHF.

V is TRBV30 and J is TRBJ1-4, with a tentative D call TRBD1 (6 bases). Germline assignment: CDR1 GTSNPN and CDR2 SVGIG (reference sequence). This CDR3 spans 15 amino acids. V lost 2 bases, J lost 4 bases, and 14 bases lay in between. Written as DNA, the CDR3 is TGTGCCTGGAGTCCCCTGACAGGTTTTAATGAAAAACTGTTTTTT. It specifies CAWSPLTGFNEKLFF.

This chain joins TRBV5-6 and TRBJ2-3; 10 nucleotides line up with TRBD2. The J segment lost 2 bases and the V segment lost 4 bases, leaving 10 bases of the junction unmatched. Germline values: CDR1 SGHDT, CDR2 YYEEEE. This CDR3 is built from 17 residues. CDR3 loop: CASSPSWTSGHTDTQYF. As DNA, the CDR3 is TGTGCCAGCAGCCCCTCCTGGACTAGCGGACACACAGATACGCAGTATTTT.

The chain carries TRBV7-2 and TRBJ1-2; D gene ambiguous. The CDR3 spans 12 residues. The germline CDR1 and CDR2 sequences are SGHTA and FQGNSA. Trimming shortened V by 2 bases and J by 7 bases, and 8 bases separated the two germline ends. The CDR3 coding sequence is TGTGCCAGCAGCTTAAGTCTAGTTGGCTACACCTTC. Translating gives CASSLSLVGYTF.

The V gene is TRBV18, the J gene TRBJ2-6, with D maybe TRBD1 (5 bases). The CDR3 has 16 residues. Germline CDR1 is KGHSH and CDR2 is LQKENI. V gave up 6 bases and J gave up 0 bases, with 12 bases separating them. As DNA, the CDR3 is TGTGCCAGCTCCCAGGGTATTGTCTCTGGGGCCAACGTCCTGACTTTC. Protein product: CASSQGIVSGANVLTF.

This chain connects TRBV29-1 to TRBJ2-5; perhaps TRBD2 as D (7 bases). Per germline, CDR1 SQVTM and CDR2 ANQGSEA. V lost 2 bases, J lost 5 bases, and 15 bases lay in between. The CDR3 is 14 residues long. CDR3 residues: CSVESGGSWETQYF. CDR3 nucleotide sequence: TGCAGCGTTGAATCGGGGGGCAGCTGGGAGACCCAGTACTTC.

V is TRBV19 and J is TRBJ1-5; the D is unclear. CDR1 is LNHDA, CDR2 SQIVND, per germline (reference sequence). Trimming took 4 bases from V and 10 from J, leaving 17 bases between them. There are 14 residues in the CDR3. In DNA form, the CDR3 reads TGTGCCAGTAGTACCCAACAGCTAATTCGACCCCAGCATTTT. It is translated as CASSTQQLIRPQHF.

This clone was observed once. The DNA of the CDR3 is TGCGCCAGCAGCCAATCTTCCTCGCCCCGGGTGTTGTACTTC. Translation: CASSQSSSPRVLYF. The chain recombines TRBV4-3 with TRBJ2-7; D is undetermined. Per germline, CDR1 LGHNA and CDR2 YSLEER. CDR3 length: 14 amino acids. The germline V and J ends were trimmed by 2 bases and 12 bases, with 20 bases remaining between them.

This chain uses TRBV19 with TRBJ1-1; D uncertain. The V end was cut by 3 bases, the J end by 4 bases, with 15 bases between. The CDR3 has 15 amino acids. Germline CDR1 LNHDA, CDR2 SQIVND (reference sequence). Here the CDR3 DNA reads TGTGCCAGTAGTATCGAGGGTGGGAGATTCACTGAAGCTTTCTTT. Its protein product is CASSIEGGRFTEAFF.

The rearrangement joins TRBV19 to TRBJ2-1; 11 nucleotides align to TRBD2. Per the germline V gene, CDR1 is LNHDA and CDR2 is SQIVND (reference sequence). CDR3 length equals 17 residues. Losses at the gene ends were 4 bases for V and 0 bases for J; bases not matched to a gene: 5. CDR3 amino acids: CASSNRLAGSSYNEQFF. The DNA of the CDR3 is TGTGCCAGTAGTAATCGACTAGCGGGGAGCTCCTACAATGAGCAGTTCTTC.

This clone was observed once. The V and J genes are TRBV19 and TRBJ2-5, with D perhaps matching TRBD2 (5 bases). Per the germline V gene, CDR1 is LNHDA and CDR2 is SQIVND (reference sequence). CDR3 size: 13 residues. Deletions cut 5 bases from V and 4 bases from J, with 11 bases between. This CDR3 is CASSAHRGETQYF. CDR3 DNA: TGTGCCAGTAGTGCCCATCGGGGAGAGACCCAGTACTTC.

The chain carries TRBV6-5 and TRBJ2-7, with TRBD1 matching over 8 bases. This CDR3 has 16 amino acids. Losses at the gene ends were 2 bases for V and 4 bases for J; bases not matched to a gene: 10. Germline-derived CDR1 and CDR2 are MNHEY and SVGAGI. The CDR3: CASSYGRTGSRYEQYF. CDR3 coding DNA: TGTGCCAGCAGTTACGGTAGGACAGGGAGTAGGTACGAGCAGTACTTC.

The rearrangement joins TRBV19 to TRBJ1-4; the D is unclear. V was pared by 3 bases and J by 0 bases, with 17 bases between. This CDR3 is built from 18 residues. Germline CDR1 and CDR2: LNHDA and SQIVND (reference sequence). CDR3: CASSINAGSYSTNEKLFF. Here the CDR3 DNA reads TGTGCCAGTAGTATCAATGCGGGCTCGTACTCAACTAATGAAAAACTGTTTTTT.

CDR3 loop: CASSESSGGVYNEQFF. For the CDR3, the DNA is TGTGCCAGCAGCGAATCTAGCGGGGGGGTATACAATGAGCAGTTCTTC. The chain links TRBV7-2 to TRBJ2-1, with TRBD2 matching over 12 bases. Unmatched junction bases numbered 6, after V lost 5 bases and J lost 4 bases. This CDR3 has 16 residues. Germline V gene sequence: CDR1 SGHTA, CDR2 FQGNSA. Supplemented by reference TRBV7-2 and TRBJ2-1, the full variable domain reads GAGVSQSPSNKVTEKGKDVELRCDPISGHTALYWYRQSLGQGLEFLIYFQGNSAPDKSGLPSDRFSAERTGGSVSTLTIQRTQQEDSAVYLCASSESSGGVYNEQFFGPGTRLTVL.

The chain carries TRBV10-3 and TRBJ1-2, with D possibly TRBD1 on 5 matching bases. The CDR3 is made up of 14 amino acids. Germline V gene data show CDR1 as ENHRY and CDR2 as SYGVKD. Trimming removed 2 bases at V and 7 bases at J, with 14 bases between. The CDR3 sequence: CAISEMLDKPGYTF. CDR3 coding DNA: TGTGCCATCAGTGAGATGTTGGACAAACCTGGCTACACCTTC.

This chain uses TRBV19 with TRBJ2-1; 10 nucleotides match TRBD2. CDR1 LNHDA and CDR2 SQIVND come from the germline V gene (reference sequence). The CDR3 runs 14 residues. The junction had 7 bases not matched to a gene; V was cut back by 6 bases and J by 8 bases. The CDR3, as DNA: TGTGCCAGTAGGGAGCGGGGGGGCCCGGATGAGCAGTTCTTC. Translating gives CASRERGGPDEQFF.

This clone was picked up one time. This CDR3 is CASRDAGLNIQYF. CDR3 nucleotide sequence: TGTGCCAGTAGGGACGCGGGGCTAAACATTCAGTACTTC. The rearrangement joins TRBV19 to TRBJ2-4, with D tentatively TRBD2 (6 bases). Between the trimmed V and J ends, which lost 6 bases and 6 bases, there was a span of 12 bases. The germline V gene encodes CDR1 LNHDA and CDR2 SQIVND (reference sequence). The CDR3 is 13 residues long.

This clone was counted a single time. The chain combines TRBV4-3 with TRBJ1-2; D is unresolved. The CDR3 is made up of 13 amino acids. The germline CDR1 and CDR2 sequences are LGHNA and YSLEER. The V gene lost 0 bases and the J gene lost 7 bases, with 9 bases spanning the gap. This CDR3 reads CASSQESFGGYTF. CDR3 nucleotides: TGCGCCAGCAGCCAAGAAAGCTTTGGTGGCTACACCTTC.

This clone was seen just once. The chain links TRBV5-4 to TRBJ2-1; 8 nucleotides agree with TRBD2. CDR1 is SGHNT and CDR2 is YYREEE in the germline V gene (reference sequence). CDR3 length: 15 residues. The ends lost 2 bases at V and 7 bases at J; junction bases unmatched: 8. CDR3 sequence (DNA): TGTGCCAGCAGCTTTATAGCGGGGCCTAGGAATGAGCAGTTCTTC. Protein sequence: CASSFIAGPRNEQFF.

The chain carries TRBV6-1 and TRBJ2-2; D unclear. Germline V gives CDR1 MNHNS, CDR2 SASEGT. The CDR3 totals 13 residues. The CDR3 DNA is TGTGTGTTGGCCACCGCGAACACCGGGGAGCTGTTTTTT. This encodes CVLATANTGELFF.

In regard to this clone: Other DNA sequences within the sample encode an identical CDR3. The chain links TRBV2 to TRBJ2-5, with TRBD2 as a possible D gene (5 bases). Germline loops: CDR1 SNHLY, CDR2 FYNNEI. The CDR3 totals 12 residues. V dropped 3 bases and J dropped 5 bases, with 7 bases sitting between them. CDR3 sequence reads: CASSDRGETQYF. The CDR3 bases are TGTGCCAGCAGTGATAGAGGGGAGACCCAGTACTTC.

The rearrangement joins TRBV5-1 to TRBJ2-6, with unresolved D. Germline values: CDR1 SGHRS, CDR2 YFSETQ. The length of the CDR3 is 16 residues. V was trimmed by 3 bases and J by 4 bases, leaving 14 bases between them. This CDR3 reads CASSSTGVTGANVLTF. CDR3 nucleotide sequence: TGCGCCAGCAGCTCGACCGGAGTGACGGGGGCCAACGTCCTGACTTTC.